The 19 T cell receptor beta chains given below trace back to one sample, sequenced in a study of cytomegalovirus exposure and HLA in healthy donors. Primers: 60 Vbeta forward and 13 Jbeta reverse. The data were produced by immunoSEQ multiplex PCR, yet TCRdb's version contains in-frame clones alone and is incomplete. This sample has approximately 120,000 clones, with around 73% found just once. Material: PBMCs. These TCRs come from a man aged 40-49 years in good health and CMV-seronegative.

The chain recombines TRBV7-3 with TRBJ1-6; 10 bases line up with TRBD1. Trimming removed 5 bases from V and 8 bases from J; junction bases left unmatched: 3. CDR1 is SGHTA, CDR2 FQGTGA, per germline. The length of the CDR3 is 14 residues. The CDR3 DNA reads TGTGCCAGCAGCCTCGGGACAGGGGATTCACCCCTCCACTTT. It specifies CASSLGTGDSPLHF.

A few counts support this clone. This chain links TRBV6-1 with TRBJ2-4, with 9 nucleotides matching TRBD1. CDR3 length: 13 amino acids. The ends lost 6 bases at V and 8 bases at J; junction bases unmatched: 5. CDR1 is MNHNS and CDR2 is SASEGT in the germline V gene. The CDR3 loop is CASRDRGIDIQYF. The CDR3 DNA follows: TGTGCCAGCAGGGACAGGGGCATCGACATTCAGTACTTC.

V and J are TRBV7-3 and TRBJ2-1, with 8 nucleotides matching TRBD1. V lost 4 bases to trimming and J lost 3 bases; unmatched junction nucleotides: 5. From germline, CDR1 is SGHTA and CDR2 FQGTGA. This CDR3 has 15 amino acids. This chain's CDR3 is CASSSAGGHYNEQFF. The CDR3 DNA is TGTGCCAGCAGCTCCGCAGGGGGCCACTACAATGAGCAGTTCTTC.

The chain uses TRBV4-1 and TRBJ1-1; possible D gene TRBD1, 6 bases. Germline V gene lookup returns CDR1 MGHRA and CDR2 YSYEKL. The CDR3 sequence is 13 residues long. V lost 4 bases to trimming and J lost 7 bases, with 13 bases between them. CDR3 nucleotides: TGCGCCAGCAGCCGGGGGGGCGCGGTTGAAGCTTTCTTT. Translation: CASSRGGAVEAFF.

This chain connects TRBV7-9 to TRBJ1-1; D uncertain. The germline V gene encodes CDR1 SEHNR and CDR2 FQNEAQ (reference sequence). This CDR3 comprises 16 residues. Trimming took 6 bases from V and 4 from J, leaving 21 bases between them. CDR3 in amino acids: CASSIRSGRGSTEAFF. CDR3 coding DNA: TGTGCCAGCAGTATTAGATCGGGCAGAGGGAGCACTGAAGCTTTCTTT.

The chain links TRBV7-6 to TRBJ2-7, with 8 bases fitting TRBD1. The CDR3 runs 15 residues. Germline lookup yields CDR1 SGHVS and CDR2 FNYEAQ. V lost 5 bases to trimming and J lost 3 bases; unmatched junction nucleotides: 9. CDR3 DNA: TGTGCCAGCAGCCCTGGGACAGGCCCTGTCTACGAGCAGTACTTC. It yields the protein CASSPGTGPVYEQYF. The full variable domain, completed using reference TRBV7-6 and TRBJ2-7, is GAGVSQSPRYKVTKRGQDVALRCDPISGHVSLYWYRQALGQGPEFLTYFNYEAQQDKSGLPNDRFSAERPEGSISTLTIQRTEQRDSAMYRCASSPGTGPVYEQYFGPGTRLTVT.

This clone came up a few times. This chain joins TRBV6-5 and TRBJ1-1; D is perhaps TRBD1 (6 bases). CDR3 length equals 13 residues. The germline V and J ends were trimmed by 5 bases and 1 base, with 8 bases remaining between them. Looked up from germline, CDR1 is MNHEY and CDR2 is SVGAGI. The CDR3 coding sequence is TGTGCCAGCAGTGGACAGAAGAACACTGAAGCTTTCTTT. This translates into CASSGQKNTEAFF.

On this clone: This sample includes further DNA sequences coding for the same CDR3. This chain uses TRBV14 with TRBJ2-2; tentative D call: TRBD2 (6 bases). Trimming took 4 bases from V and 4 from J, leaving 10 bases between them. The CDR3 extends over 14 amino acids. Germline CDR1 SGHDN, CDR2 FVKESK. In nucleotides, the CDR3 is TGTGCCAGCAGCCGCCGGGGAGGCACCGGGGAGCTGTTTTTT. This sequence encodes CASSRRGGTGELFF. Combining the CDR3 with reference TRBV14 and TRBJ2-2 gives the whole variable domain EAGVTQFPSHSVIEKGQTVTLRCDPISGHDNLYWYRRVMGKEIKFLLHFVKESKQDESGMPNNRFLAERTGGTYSTLKVQPAELEDSGVYFCASSRRGGTGELFFGEGSRLTVL.

The CDR3 loop is CASSSRSGGGYNEQFF. The CDR3 coding sequence is TGTGCCAGCAGCTCCCGAAGCGGGGGGGGATACAATGAGCAGTTCTTC. V and J are TRBV7-2 and TRBJ2-1; 10 bases are a match to TRBD2. After removal of 4 bases from V and 4 bases from J, the junction contained 7 bases not matched to a gene. Germline V gene lookup returns CDR1 SGHTA and CDR2 FQGNSA. The CDR3 runs 16 residues.

CDR3 sequence reads: CATSRDNGPGTEAFF. CDR3 DNA sequence: TGTGCCACCAGCAGAGATAACGGCCCGGGGACTGAAGCTTTCTTT. This chain links TRBV15 with TRBJ1-1; no clear D gene. This CDR3 has 15 amino acids. V was clipped by 0 bases and J by 5 bases, with 13 bases between them. CDR1 is LNHNV and CDR2 is YYDKDF in the germline V gene (reference sequence). The full variable domain, its missing parts supplied by reference TRBV15 and TRBJ1-1, is DAMVIQNPRYQVTQFGKPVTLSCSQTLNHNVMYWYQQKSSQAPKLLFHYYDKDFNNEADTPDNFQSRRPNTSFCFLDIRSPGLGDTAMYLCATSRDNGPGTEAFFGQGTRLTVV.

The genes are TRBV4-3 and TRBJ2-7; weak D call: TRBD2 (6 bases). V was clipped by 0 bases and J by 7 bases, with 13 bases between them. The germline V gene encodes CDR1 LGHNA and CDR2 YSLEER. There are 14 residues in the CDR3. The CDR3 nucleotides are TGCGCCAGCAGCCAAGAAGGAGGGCCCCGGGAGCAGTACTTC. It yields the protein CASSQEGGPREQYF.

CDR3 nucleotide sequence: TGTGCCAGCAGCCAAAACGCGGGGACCTTCACCGGGGAGCTGTTTTTT. This codes for CASSQNAGTFTGELFF. The V and J genes are TRBV4-2 and TRBJ2-2; a weak D match, TRBD2 (6 bases). Trimming took 2 bases from V and 4 from J, leaving 14 bases between them. The CDR3 contains 16 residues. Germline V gene lookup returns CDR1 LGHNA and CDR2 YNFKEQ.

V gene TRBV30 combines with J gene TRBJ2-1; 8 bases map to TRBD2. This CDR3 comprises 15 residues. J was trimmed by 5 bases and V by 1 base; bases with no gene match: 7. Germline V gene sequence: CDR1 GTSNPN, CDR2 SVGIG (reference sequence). As DNA, the CDR3 is TGTGCCTGGAGTGAACTAGCGGCCGCCGACAATGAGCAGTTCTTC. This encodes CAWSELAAADNEQFF.

The rearrangement joins TRBV4-2 to TRBJ2-7, with D maybe TRBD2 (6 bases). The CDR3 is made up of 13 amino acids. Trimming took off 5 bases at V and 3 bases at J, with 11 bases between the two ends. Per the germline V gene, CDR1 is LGHNA and CDR2 is YNFKEQ. CDR3 protein: CASSSRGGYEQYF. The DNA for the CDR3 is TGTGCCAGCAGCTCCCGGGGAGGCTACGAGCAGTACTTC.

The J gene is TRBJ2-2, the V gene TRBV5-4, with 9 bases aligning to TRBD2. CDR3 length: 17 residues. Germline V gene sequence: CDR1 SGHNT, CDR2 YYREEE (reference sequence). V shed 6 bases and J 4 bases; nucleotides not matched to a gene: 13. This chain's CDR3 is CASTPAAGGDPTGELFF. CDR3 in DNA: TGTGCCAGCACCCCGGCGGCGGGAGGGGACCCCACCGGGGAGCTGTTTTTT.

This clone was counted between two and nine times. The chain carries TRBV28 and TRBJ2-5, with 8 bases that match TRBD2. This CDR3 contains 16 residues. J gave up 1 base and V 4 bases, and 8 bases lay outside the gene matches. Germline V gene sequence: CDR1 MDHEN, CDR2 SYDVKM. The CDR3 loop reads CASSSPTSGPQETQYF. The CDR3 DNA follows: TGTGCCAGCAGTTCGCCTACTAGCGGCCCCCAAGAGACCCAGTACTTC.

This clone was seen a single time. This chain joins TRBV4-3 and TRBJ2-7; a weak D match, TRBD1 (6 bases). Germline V CDR1 and CDR2: LGHNA, YSLEER. V dropped 0 bases and J dropped 3 bases, with 15 bases sitting between them. The CDR3 is 16 residues long. The CDR3 nucleotides read TGCGCCAGCAGCCAAGAACCACTACCCAGGGGCTACGAGCAGTACTTC. Its translation: CASSQEPLPRGYEQYF.

The genes are TRBV28 and TRBJ1-3, with 7 bases that match TRBD1. Losses at the gene ends were 5 bases for V and 2 bases for J; bases not matched to a gene: 6. The germline V gene has CDR1 MDHEN and CDR2 SYDVKM. The CDR3 covers 15 residues. The CDR3 coding sequence is TGTGCCAGCAGTCAGGGGGTGCTCACTGGAAACACCATATATTTT. This codes for CASSQGVLTGNTIYF.

The gene calls are TRBV19 and TRBJ1-2, with TRBD1 matching over 7 bases. This CDR3 contains 14 residues. V was clipped by 4 bases and J by 8 bases; unmatched bases: 10. The germline V gene has CDR1 LNHDA and CDR2 SQIVND (reference sequence). In DNA form, the CDR3 reads TGTGCCAGTAGTAGAGGGACAGACGCTATGGGCTACACCTTC. Translating it yields CASSRGTDAMGYTF.